Listed below are T cell receptor beta chains from one sample, sequenced in a study of technical replicates of blood from a handful of donors. Data came from immunoSEQ multiplex PCR; TCRdb stores just in-frame clones and leaves some out. The data contain roughly 80,000 clones, roughly 93% of them singletons. The sequenced sample was T cells isolated from PBMCs. The receptors come from a human donor in good health. Each CDR3 is given with its conserved first and last residue. The D gene is left open where the match is weak. Clone size, where shown, is once, few, many, or a class for clones that have expanded.

v_gene	j_gene	abundance	d_gene	CDR3aa	CDR3nt
TRBV5-1	TRBJ2-2	medium-sized	TRBD2	CASRETSGKVGELFF	TGCGCCAGCAGAGAGACTAGCGGGAAGGTCGGGGAGCTGTTTTTT
TRBV28	TRBJ2-2	.	TRBD2	CASSLLAGTGELFF	TGTGCCAGCAGCCTACTAGCGGGGACCGGGGAGCTGTTTTTT
TRBV7-3	TRBJ1-2	.	.	CASSQGEGRGYTF	TGTGCCAGCAGTCAAGGTGAAGGCAGGGGCTACACCTTC
TRBV7-8	TRBJ2-1	.	.	CASSLAARGHNEQFF	TGTGCCAGCAGCTTAGCGGCCCGGGGTCACAATGAGCAGTTCTTC
TRBV4-3	TRBJ2-1	.	TRBD2	CASSLLRENNEQFF	TGCGCCAGCAGCCTGTTGCGGGAGAACAATGAGCAGTTCTTC
TRBV29-1	TRBJ2-1	.	TRBD2	CSVVEREGSYNEQFF	TGCAGCGTTGTCGAGCGGGAGGGCTCCTACAATGAGCAGTTCTTC
TRBV19	TRBJ2-2	.	.	CASSRSGVTGELFF	TGTGCCAGTAGTAGGTCCGGGGTCACCGGGGAGCTGTTTTTT
TRBV7-9	TRBJ2-1	.	TRBD2	CASSFPRLAGNNEQFF	TGTGCCAGCAGCTTCCCCAGACTAGCGGGGAACAATGAGCAGTTCTTC
TRBV7-9	TRBJ1-1	few	.	CASSRGLTNTEAFF	TGTGCCAGCAGCAGGGGACTCACTAACACTGAAGCTTTCTTT
TRBV10-3	TRBJ1-1	.	TRBD1	CAISDTGTANTEAFF	TGTGCCATCAGTGATACCGGGACAGCGAACACTGAAGCTTTCTTT
TRBV2	TRBJ1-4	.	.	CASSEVQASEKLFF	TGTGCCAGCAGTGAAGTGCAGGCTTCTGAAAAACTGTTTTTT
TRBV9	TRBJ2-1	.	.	CASSGLRDSYNEQFF	TGTGCCAGCAGCGGACTCAGGGACTCCTACAATGAGCAGTTCTTC
TRBV11-2	TRBJ1-1	few	.	CASSFMRTEAFF	TGTGCCAGCAGCTTTATGCGCACTGAAGCTTTCTTT
TRBV30	TRBJ2-5	.	.	CAWSVRVQETQYF	TGTGCCTGGAGTGTCAGGGTCCAAGAGACCCAGTACTTC
TRBV6-1	TRBJ2-1	.	TRBD2	CASSRLAGANEQFF	TGTGCCAGCAGTCGACTAGCGGGAGCCAATGAGCAGTTCTTC
TRBV6-1	TRBJ2-7	.	TRBD2	CASREGLYEQYF	TGTGCCAGCCGGGAGGGCCTCTACGAGCAGTACTTC
TRBV4-1	TRBJ1-1	.	.	CASSQDGGTGTEAFF	TGCGCCAGCAGCCAAGATGGAGGGACGGGCACTGAAGCTTTCTTT
TRBV4-2	TRBJ1-5	.	.	CASSQDQNTYQPQHF	TGTGCCAGCAGCCAAGATCAAAATACTTATCAGCCCCAGCATTTT
TRBV7-8	TRBJ1-5	.	TRBD1	CASSTGTGHQPQHF	TGTGCCAGCAGCACGGGGACAGGGCATCAGCCCCAGCATTTT
TRBV4-2	TRBJ2-7	.	TRBD2	CASSQGPSGRTSSYEQYF	TGTGCCAGCAGCCAAGGCCCTAGCGGGAGGACTAGCTCCTACGAGCAGTACTTC
TRBV27	TRBJ2-1	.	TRBD1	CASSLSGQGDYNEQFF	TGTGCCAGCAGTTTAAGTGGACAGGGAGACTACAATGAGCAGTTCTTC
TRBV19	TRBJ2-1	.	.	CASSTLNEQFF	TGTGCCAGTAGTACCCTAAATGAGCAGTTCTTC
TRBV30	TRBJ2-7	.	.	CAWRLCWYEQYF	TGTGCCTGGAGGCTTTGTTGGTACGAGCAGTACTTC
TRBV18	TRBJ1-5	.	.	CASSPQRSNQPQHF	TGTGCCAGCTCACCACAACGGAGCAATCAGCCCCAGCATTTT
TRBV7-3	TRBJ2-2	.	.	CASSFRNANTGELFF	TGTGCCAGCAGCTTTAGAAACGCGAACACCGGGGAGCTGTTTTTT
TRBV2	TRBJ2-4	.	.	CASSDPTGVNIQYF	TGTGCCAGCAGTGACCCGACCGGGGTGAATATTCAGTACTTC
TRBV5-4	TRBJ2-1	once	TRBD2	CASSPRGTSAVNEQFF	TGTGCCAGCAGCCCTAGGGGGACTAGCGCCGTCAATGAGCAGTTCTTC
TRBV11-2	TRBJ2-3	.	.	CASSFNSGTNTDTQYF	TGTGCCAGCAGCTTCAATAGCGGAACGAACACAGATACGCAGTATTTT
TRBV27	TRBJ2-1	.	.	CASSPFGPHNEQFF	TGTGCCAGCTCCCCGTTTGGCCCCCACAATGAGCAGTTCTTC
TRBV6-6	TRBJ1-2	.	.	CASNSGRGGYGYTF	TGTGCCAGCAACTCGGGGAGGGGGGGCTATGGCTACACCTTC
TRBV7-3	TRBJ2-7	.	TRBD2	CASGIAGGREQYF	TGTGCCAGCGGTATAGCGGGAGGGCGCGAGCAGTACTTC
TRBV19	TRBJ2-7	.	.	CASGAGKLYEQYF	TGTGCCAGTGGAGCCGGGAAGCTTTACGAGCAGTACTTC
TRBV5-1	TRBJ2-3	.	.	CASSLQDPSTDTQYF	TGCGCCAGCAGTTTACAGGATCCTAGCACAGATACGCAGTATTTT
TRBV4-3	TRBJ2-7	few	.	CASSQTVTGSEQYF	TGCGCCAGCAGCCAGACAGTGACAGGCAGCGAGCAGTACTTC
TRBV6-5	TRBJ1-2	.	TRBD1	CASTSTGTNYGYTF	TGTGCCAGCACCTCGACAGGGACCAACTATGGCTACACCTTC
TRBV28	TRBJ1-1	.	.	CASRPGNTEAFF	TGTGCCAGCAGACCAGGGAACACTGAAGCTTTCTTT
TRBV5-1	TRBJ2-2	.	.	CASSPAGLGNTGELFF	TGCGCCAGCAGCCCAGCAGGGCTGGGGAACACCGGGGAGCTGTTTTTT
TRBV27	TRBJ2-1	.	TRBD2	CASASGSPYNEQFF	TGTGCCAGCGCTAGCGGGAGTCCCTACAATGAGCAGTTCTTC
TRBV19	TRBJ1-1	.	TRBD1	CASSPRQGNTEAFF	TGTGCCAGTAGCCCTCGACAGGGAAACACTGAAGCTTTCTTT
TRBV5-1	TRBJ2-1	.	.	CASSLGWSSYNEQFF	TGCGCCAGCAGCTTGGGGTGGAGCTCCTACAATGAGCAGTTCTTC
TRBV7-6	TRBJ2-2	.	TRBD1	CASKGASSYTGELFF	TGTGCCAGCAAGGGGGCTAGTTCGTACACCGGGGAGCTGTTTTTT
TRBV6-5	TRBJ1-3	medium-sized	TRBD1	CASSRQGSHTIYF	TGTGCCAGCAGTCGACAGGGTTCACACACCATATATTTT